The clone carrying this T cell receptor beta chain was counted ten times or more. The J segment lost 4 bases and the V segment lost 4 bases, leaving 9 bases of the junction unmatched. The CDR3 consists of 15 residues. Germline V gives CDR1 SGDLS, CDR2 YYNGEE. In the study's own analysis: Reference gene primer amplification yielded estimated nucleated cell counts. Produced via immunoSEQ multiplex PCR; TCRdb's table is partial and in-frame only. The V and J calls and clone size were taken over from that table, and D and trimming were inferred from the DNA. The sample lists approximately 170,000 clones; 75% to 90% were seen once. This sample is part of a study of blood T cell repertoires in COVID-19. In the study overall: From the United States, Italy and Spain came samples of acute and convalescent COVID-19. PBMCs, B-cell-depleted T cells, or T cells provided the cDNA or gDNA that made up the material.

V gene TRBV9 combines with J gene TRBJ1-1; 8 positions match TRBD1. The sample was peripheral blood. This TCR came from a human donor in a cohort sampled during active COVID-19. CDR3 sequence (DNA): TGTGCCAGCAGCCCCAGGACAGGGTTCGTCACTGAAGCTTTCTTT. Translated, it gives CASSPRTGFVTEAFF.